This T cell receptor beta chain originates from a study of Ad26.COV2.S vaccination and SARS-CoV-2 variants. Study-wide findings and caveats: Non-spike TCR breadth did not differ much between vaccine and placebo recipients. Recipients given vaccine exceeded placebo recipients in spike-specific TCR breadth. Possible underestimation of total T cell responses by the TCR breadth and depth analyses was noted.

Regarding this clone: Its antigen is not identified.

V was clipped by 4 bases and J by 5 bases; unmatched bases: 10. Germline-derived CDR1 and CDR2 are SGHRS and YFSETQ. The CDR3 contains 15 residues. Generated by immunoSEQ multiplex PCR, the TCRdb table keeps only in-frame clones and is missing some. The sample lists over 130,000 clones; 86% were seen once. This rearrangement joins TRBV5-1 to TRBJ2-3; 7 positions match TRBD2. Specimen: peripheral blood, collected after recovery from COVID-19. The receptor was derived from a human donor who had recovered from COVID-19. The CDR3 loop is CASSTGLGVRDTQYF. The CDR3 DNA sequence: TGCGCCAGCAGCACAGGACTAGGGGTTAGAGATACGCAGTATTTT.